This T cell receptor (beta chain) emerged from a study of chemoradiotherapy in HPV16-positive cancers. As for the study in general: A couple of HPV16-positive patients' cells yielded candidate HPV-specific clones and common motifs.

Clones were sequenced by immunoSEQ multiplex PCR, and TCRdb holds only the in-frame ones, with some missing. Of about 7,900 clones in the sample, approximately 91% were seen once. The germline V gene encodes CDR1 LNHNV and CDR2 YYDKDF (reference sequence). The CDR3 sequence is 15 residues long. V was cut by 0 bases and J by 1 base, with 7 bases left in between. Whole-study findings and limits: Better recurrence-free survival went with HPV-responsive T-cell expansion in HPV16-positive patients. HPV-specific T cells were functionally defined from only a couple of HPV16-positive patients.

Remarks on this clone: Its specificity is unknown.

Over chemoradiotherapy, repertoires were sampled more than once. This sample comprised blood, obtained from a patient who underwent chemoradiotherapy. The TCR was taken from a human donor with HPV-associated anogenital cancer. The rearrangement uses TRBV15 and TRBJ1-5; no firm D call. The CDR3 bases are TGTGCCACCAGCAGAGATCCGGGCAGCAATCAGCCCCAGCATTTT. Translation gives CATSRDPGSNQPQHF.